One T cell receptor beta chain is described in this entry. Its cognate antigen has yet to be identified. No qualities accompany the bases; no much larger clone lies one base away. This sample stems from a study of cytomegalovirus exposure and HLA in healthy donors (dated 2017 in TCRdb). Background for the entire study: An earlier analysis of more than 550 of the donors reported about 260 Gb of sequence data and 117 million unique TCR beta sequences obtained from approximately 180 million T cells. Around 300 gigabases of sequencing data and approximately 84 million unique TCR sequences were included in an early release covering roughly 600 HLA-typed donors. The genetic ancestry cluster associated with self-reported Caucasian donors included around 76% of the 398 genotyped donors. The study was designed to test whether signatures of past pathogen exposure could be identified by cataloging public T cell receptors. Using immunosequencing, the study profiled T cell repertoires from about 620 subjects and related those repertoires to cytomegalovirus serostatus. Along with the approximately 600-subject first cohort, a separate validation cohort of around 120 different subjects was used. To predict cytomegalovirus infection status, the study combined high-throughput TCR immunosequencing, statistical association of individual TCRs with disease status, and machine learning. To study patterns of TCR occurrence, a later analysis re-analyzed previously published TCR beta repertoires from 700 or so donors and added high-resolution HLA genotyping. Rather than drawing on any new phenotypic data, the later analysis identified candidate immune exposures from TCR beta sequences and the way those sequences occurred across donors. An earlier analysis of a few hundred of the donors applied high-throughput TCR beta sequencing to assess whether each TCR beta V gene segment acted as functional or pseudogenic. Alongside the repertoire data, information on donor age, sex, ethnicity and CMV serostatus was compiled. A later genetic analysis used genome-wide SNP genotypes for about 60% of the roughly 700 donors, treating that subset as a discovery cohort. All discovery cohort repertoires had been generated on a single sequencing platform. Both class I and class II loci were covered by HLA typing, at four-digit resolution. Typing coverage differed by locus: A, B, C, DRB1 and DQB1 were typed in roughly 629-640 donors, DQA1 in about 510, DPA1 in roughly 590, and DPB1 in about 450. Roughly five DR-DQ haplotypes were handled as single units for association and clustering because linkage in the cohort was strong. On average, roughly 250,000 unique TCR beta nucleotide sequences were sequenced per donor among 350 to 400 genotyped donors of the cohort, with roughly 20% of those sequences being non-productive. Beyond this particular receptor, the publication reports: Most TCR sequences were seen in very few donors, while some public TCRs were found in many individuals. In this cohort, only TCR beta chains were sequenced, and detectable features were limited by the absence of alpha or paired-chain data. The 87-base-pair reads could not distinguish some IMGT-functional V segments, including TRBV6-2 and TRBV6-3, so those segments were excluded. A group of highly shared sequence variants was considered likely to be a technical artifact of the sequencing pipeline. Most CMV-associated TCR beta chains appeared to be HLA-restricted in a later analysis, and the HLA associations seemed to be driven largely by CMV exposure. Three of the identified cytomegalovirus-associated TCR beta chains were confirmed in vitro to be specific for cytomegalovirus antigens. A later genetic analysis reported fewer N-insertions in productive TCRs among donors in an Asian-associated ancestry cluster than the approximately 700-donor mean. For the cohort, immune exposure information was limited to CMV serostatus. An earlier analysis of around 600 of the donors showed that most TCR beta V segments appeared in productive rearrangements either about 90% or about 30% of the time, which broadly matched IMGT annotations. At a false discovery rate of 0.05, a later analysis linked under 20,000 TCR beta sequences to specific HLA alleles. A later genetic analysis associated a missense DCLRE1C variant with V-gene and J-gene trimming of TCR beta chains, and an independent cohort replicated the association. According to a later analysis, parvovirus B19, influenza, CMV and Epstein-Barr virus appeared linked to several top co-occurrence clusters. According to a later analysis, TCR association rates differed among HLA loci, with DRB1 alleles showing the most associated TCRs and HLA-C alleles showing the fewest. A total of fewer than 200 TCR beta chains were listed by the study as associated with cytomegalovirus. Because counts were too low, about 15 rarely observed V segments, including chromosome 9 orphons, were left out of the earlier analysis of approximately 580 of the donors. Roughly uniform sequencing depth across donors was assumed in presence/absence analyses, although this assumption may not hold. Linkage disequilibrium might explain the correlated functional status among segregating V segments, but an unknown experimental factor could not be ruled out. Strong co-occurrence of HLA alleles, especially DR and DQ, made assigning TCR associations to individual alleles difficult. Because HLA typing was missing for some donors at each locus, association tests included only the typed subset. Compared with equally common non-associated chains, HLA-associated TCR beta chains in a later analysis were more clonally expanded and had lower generation probabilities. According to the authors, the approach could potentially be generalized to other disease states and immunological phenotypes. The classifier was reported to diagnose cytomegalovirus status with high specificity and sensitivity in both the original and validation cohorts. A further reported finding was that TCR beta sequences accurately predicted the HLA-A and HLA-B alleles for most subjects in the first cohort.

To prepare the library, the immunoSEQ multiplex PCR assay was applied. A mixture of 60 forward primers for TCR Vbeta segments and 13 reverse primers for TCR Jbeta segments was used in the multiplex PCR. The CDR3 region of rearranged TCR beta genes was amplified from genomic DNA by a multiplex PCR assay. Amplified TCR beta libraries were sequenced as 87-base-pair reads on the Illumina HiSeq System. In the original analysis: A later analysis tallied about 77 million unique TCR beta chains across the 640 or so repertoires, and approximately 12 million of those chains were shared by two or more donors. Raw reads were error-corrected and collapsed into unique sequences with a nearest-neighbor algorithm that merged closely related sequences to remove PCR and sequencing errors. CDR3 sequences were aligned to IMGT reference sequences to assign V, D and J gene segments. For a sequence to be retained, a match of at least six nucleotides to both a V gene segment and a J gene segment was required. A rearrangement was called productive if the CDR3 had no stop codons and remained in frame with V and J, and every other rearrangement was called non-productive. CDR3 was defined according to IMGT convention as the region running from the second conserved V-encoded cysteine to the conserved J-encoded phenylalanine. The earlier analysis of roughly 590 of the donors excluded any sequence lacking an unambiguous match to a single V gene segment. An earlier analysis of a few hundred of the donors called V segments functional above 56.7% productive rearrangements and segregating when the between-donor standard deviation exceeded 5%. A statistical classification framework was built for diagnosing cytomegalovirus status from the catalog of TCR beta chain sequences. A later analysis assigned V and J genes by comparing TCR nucleotide sequences with IMGT/GENE-DB human TR gene sequences. In a later analysis, CDR3 sequences and most-parsimonious VDJ recombination scenarios were assigned using the TCRdist pipeline. In a later analysis, each TCR beta chain was defined by its CDR3 amino acid sequence together with its V-gene family, and reads lacking a unique V-gene family were excluded. As a way to deal with suspected cross-contamination and a sequencing artifact, a later analysis dropped 500 to 700 nucleotide sequences that were highly shared and had low generation probability. A later analysis calculated a clonal expansion index for each public chain from normalized within-repertoire ranks of inferred template counts. In a later analysis, generation probabilities were computed with a VDJ recombination model fitted to out-of-frame rearrangements, and the resulting probabilities were checked against IGoR. In a later analysis, hypergeometric tests were used to score TCR-TCR, TCR-HLA and TCR-CMV co-occurrence, with a repertoire-size bias correction applied to TCR pairs. A later analysis estimated false discovery rates by permuting HLA or CMV assignments 20 times. A later analysis grouped co-occurring TCRs with DBSCAN, adding TCRdist sequence similarity when clustering within HLA-allele-positive subsets. For co-occurrence clustering, repertoires with fewer than 30,000 or more than 120,000 public chains were excluded, along with four or five repertoires with anomalous nucleotide sharing. Drawn from immuneACCESS, this table holds only the in-frame rearrangements with V and J called that TCRdb kept. Clones are partly lost; checked studies trace under half to an unresolved V gene and leave the rest unexplained. V and J calls and clone size are those listed in that table; D and trimming were worked out from the DNA. This sample holds about 160,000 clones; 65% to 90% were observed only once. The ten largest clones capture 5% to 7% of the sample.

The cohort consisted of more than 650 healthy bone marrow donors. Cohort members were all nominally healthy when sampled, although unrecorded immune exposures were likely present. The donor tested CMV seropositive, placing the donor among the 289 seropositive members of the cohort. Each donor provided a peripheral blood sample, and peripheral blood mononuclear cells were used for TCR beta sequencing. The Qiagen DNeasy Blood Extraction Kit was used to extract genomic DNA from the blood cell samples. From V the trimming removes 4 bases and from J it removes 5 bases, while the gene matches leave 13 bases of the junction unaccounted for. From its cysteine to its phenylalanine, the CDR3 spans 18 amino acids. The read is trimmed to its CDR3 DNA, 54 bases read in frame from base 1. Looking up the germline V gene yields CDR1 SGHDN and CDR2 FVKESK.

What was sequenced was PBMCs. This sequence uses TRBV14 and TRBJ2-5, with TRBD2 matching 13 junction bases. This sequence originates from a man aged 50 or older in good health and CMV-seropositive. The DNA sequence is given as TGTGCCAGCAGCCCCCATCTACTAGCGGGAGGGCTCCCGGAGACCCAGTACTTC. It encodes CASSPHLLAGGLPETQYF.